The clone carrying this T cell receptor (beta chain) was picked up a small number of times. These data come from a study of OX40 agonist ivuxolimab in advanced cancers. Whole-study context: The study treated patients with ivuxolimab, an agonistic anti-OX40 (CD134) antibody. Earlier treatment with anti-PD-1, anti-PD-L1 or anti-CTLA-4 was permitted, and roughly 42% had received some. Three patients, one with hepatocellular carcinoma and two with cutaneous melanoma, achieved partial responses. Hepatocellular carcinoma, melanoma, renal cell or head and neck cancer was diagnosed in the dose-escalation patients.

The protocol was immunoSEQ multiplex PCR, while the TCRdb copy is restricted to in-frame clones and leaves out a portion. In the table there are roughly 77,000 clones, approximately 90% of which are singletons. Germline assignment: CDR1 SGDLS and CDR2 YYNGEE. This CDR3 region has 14 residues. Trimming took off 3 bases at V and 5 bases at J, with 14 bases between the two ends. This TCR derives from an adult with an advanced solid tumor such as melanoma, head and neck, liver or kidney cancer. This specimen was CD4+ or CD8+ T cells sorted from blood, taken in a trial of the OX40 agonist ivuxolimab. This sequence joins TRBV9 and TRBJ1-2; D may be TRBD1 (5 bases). The CDR3 loop is CASSAGLSVYGYTF. For the CDR3, the DNA is TGTGCCAGCAGCGCGGGGCTCAGCGTTTATGGCTACACCTTC.